A selection of T cell receptor beta chains follows, all from one sample in a study of cytomegalovirus exposure and HLA in healthy donors. Assay used: immunoSEQ multiplex PCR; TCRdb lists only in-frame clones, some missing. In all, the sample yields around 190,000 clones. Material: PBMCs. The receptors originated from a woman aged 25 to 45 in good health and CMV-seropositive. Both conserved end residues are part of each CDR3. The D gene is left open where the match is weak.

j_call d_call v_call cdr3_aa cdr3_nt
TRBJ1-2 TRBD1 TRBV27 CASSSKSYGTGGLRYGYTF TGTGCCAGCAGTTCGAAATCCTACGGGACAGGGGGCTTGCGGTATGGCTACACCTTC
TRBJ2-3 TRBD2 TRBV6-5 CASSYPAGGLDTQYF TGTGCCAGCAGTTACCCAGCGGGGGGGCTAGATACGCAGTATTTT
TRBJ1-1 NA TRBV6-1 CASSEVPGMNTEAFF TGTGCCAGCAGTGAAGTCCCGGGGATGAACACTGAAGCTTTCTTT
TRBJ1-5 TRBD1 TRBV11-2 CASSLTGGLNQPQHF TGTGCCAGCAGCTTAACAGGGGGATTGAATCAGCCCCAGCATTTT
TRBJ1-2 NA TRBV15 CASRSGTLNYGYTF TGTGCTTCCAGATCAGGGACACTTAACTATGGCTACACCTTC
TRBJ2-3 NA TRBV9 CASSVATNSDTQYF TGTGCCAGCAGCGTAGCTACGAATTCAGATACGCAGTATTTT
TRBJ1-1 TRBD1 TRBV2 CASCLGGGTEAFF TGTGCCAGCTGTTTAGGGGGCGGCACTGAAGCTTTCTTT
TRBJ2-7 NA TRBV18 CASSSGTSYEQYF TGTGCCAGCTCATCAGGGACATCTTACGAGCAGTACTTC
TRBJ2-2 NA TRBV25-1 CASSESVAGYWSGELFF TGTGCCAGCAGTGAATCCGTAGCAGGGTATTGGTCCGGGGAGCTGTTTTTT
TRBJ2-5 NA TRBV7-2 CASSLVADHGKTQYF TGTGCCAGCAGCTTAGTAGCGGACCATGGGAAGACCCAGTACTTC
TRBJ2-7 TRBD1 TRBV11-2 CASSYIRIRDRGSHEQYF TGTGCCAGCAGCTACATTCGCATCCGGGACAGGGGGTCCCACGAGCAGTACTTC
TRBJ1-2 NA TRBV6-5 CASSYATGLMGDGYTF TGTGCCAGCAGTTACGCGACAGGTTTGATGGGTGATGGCTACACCTTC
TRBJ1-5 TRBD1 TRBV28 CASSVTGGSNQPQHF TGTGCCAGCAGTGTGACAGGGGGAAGCAATCAGCCCCAGCATTTT
TRBJ1-4 TRBD1 TRBV5-1 CASNTGTANEKLFF TGCGCCAGCAACACCGGGACAGCTAATGAAAAACTGTTTTTT
TRBJ2-1 TRBD1 TRBV4-3 CASSQEGGSYNYNEQFF TGCGCCAGCAGCCAAGAAGGGGGCAGCTATAATTACAATGAGCAGTTCTTC
TRBJ2-7 TRBD1 TRBV5-1 CASSLEPGQGHYEQYF TGCGCCAGCAGCTTGGAGCCGGGACAGGGGCACTACGAGCAGTACTTC
TRBJ2-1 NA TRBV2 CASSVGPQREQFF TGTGCCAGCAGTGTTGGCCCGCAGCGTGAGCAGTTCTTC
TRBJ2-1 TRBD2 TRBV2 CASSETSGQRFF TGTGCCAGCAGTGAGACTAGCGGGCAACGGTTCTTC
TRBJ2-7 TRBD2 TRBV28 CASSFGGSYEQYF TGTGCCAGCAGTTTTGGCGGGAGCTACGAGCAGTACTTC
TRBJ1-2 NA TRBV27 CAGRPDGGDGYTF TGTGCCGGCAGACCGGATGGGGGCGATGGCTACACCTTC